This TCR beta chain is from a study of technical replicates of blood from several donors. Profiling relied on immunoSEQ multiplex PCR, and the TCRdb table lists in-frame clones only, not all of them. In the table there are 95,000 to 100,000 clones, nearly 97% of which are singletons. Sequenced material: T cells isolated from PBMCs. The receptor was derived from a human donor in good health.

CDR3 bases: TGTGCCAGCAGCTCACAGGGGAACGAGCAGTACTTC. Its translation: CASSSQGNEQYF. This chain connects TRBV11-2 to TRBJ2-7, with 7 bases identical to TRBD1. The CDR3 loop spans 12 amino acids. After removal of 4 bases from V and 5 bases from J, the junction contained 2 bases not matched to a gene. Germline V gene sequence: CDR1 SGHAT, CDR2 FQNNGV. Variable domain in full (rest from reference TRBV11-2 and TRBJ2-7): EAGVAQSPRYKIIEKRQSVAFWCNPISGHATLYWYQQILGQGPKLLIQFQNNGVVDDSQLPKDRFSAERLKGVDSTLKIQPAKLEDSAVYLCASSSQGNEQYFGPGTRLTVT.